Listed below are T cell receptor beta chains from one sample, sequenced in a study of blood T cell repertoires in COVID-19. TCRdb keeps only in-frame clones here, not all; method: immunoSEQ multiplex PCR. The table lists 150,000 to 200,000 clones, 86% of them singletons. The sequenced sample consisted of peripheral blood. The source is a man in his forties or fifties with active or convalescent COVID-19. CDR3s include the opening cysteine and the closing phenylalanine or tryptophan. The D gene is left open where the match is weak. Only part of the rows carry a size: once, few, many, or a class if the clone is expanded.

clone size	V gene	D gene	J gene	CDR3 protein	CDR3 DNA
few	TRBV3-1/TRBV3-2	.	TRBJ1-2	CASTQNRDRHYGYTF	TGTGCCAGCACCCAAAACAGGGACCGGCACTATGGCTACACCTTC
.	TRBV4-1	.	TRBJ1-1	CASSQETAGGTEAFF	TGCGCCAGCAGCCAAGAGACAGCCGGGGGTACTGAAGCTTTCTTT
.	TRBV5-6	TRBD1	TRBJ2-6	CASSRGTAKAGANVLTF	TGTGCCAGCAGCAGGGGGACAGCCAAGGCTGGGGCCAACGTCCTGACTTTC
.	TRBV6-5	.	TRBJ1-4	CASSTHSSTNEKLFF	TGTGCCAGCAGTACCCACAGTTCAACTAATGAAAAACTGTTTTTT
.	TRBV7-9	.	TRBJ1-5	CASSLSGAVNQPQHF	TGTGCCAGCAGCTTATCAGGGGCCGTTAATCAGCCCCAGCATTTT
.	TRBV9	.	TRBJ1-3	CASSVPGPEAEGPFRTSSGNTIYF	TGTGCCAGCAGCGTACCGGGCCCCGAGGCGGAGGGCCCCTTCCGGACGAGCTCTGGAAACACCATATATTTT
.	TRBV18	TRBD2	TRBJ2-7	CASSPGLAGFGQYF	TGTGCCAGCTCACCGGGACTAGCGGGGTTTGGGCAGTACTTC
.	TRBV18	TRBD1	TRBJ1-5	CASSPRGQEQPQHF	TGTGCCAGCTCACCAAGGGGACAGGAGCAGCCCCAGCATTTT
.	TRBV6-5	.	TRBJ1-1	CASRRTDTEAFF	TGTGCCAGCAGGCGAACGGACACTGAAGCTTTCTTT
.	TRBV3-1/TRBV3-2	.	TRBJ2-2	CASSPGLLGELFF	TGTGCCAGCAGCCCGGGACTCCTCGGGGAGCTGTTTTTT
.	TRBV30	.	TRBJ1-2	CAWSVEYSLRGSNYGYTF	TGTGCCTGGAGTGTAGAATACTCTCTTCGGGGGTCCAACTATGGCTACACCTTC
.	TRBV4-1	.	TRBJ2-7	CASSQDNRDYEQYF	TGCGCCAGCAGCCAAGATAACAGGGACTACGAGCAGTACTTC
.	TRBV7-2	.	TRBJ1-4	CASSLNSWAGEGEGKLFF	TGTGCCAGCAGCTTAAACTCTTGGGCAGGAGAAGGGGAGGGAAAACTGTTTTTT
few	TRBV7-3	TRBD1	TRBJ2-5	CASSSRKTGTGTSGETQYF	TGTGCCAGCAGCTCCCGAAAGACGGGGACAGGGACCTCAGGAGAGACCCAGTACTTC
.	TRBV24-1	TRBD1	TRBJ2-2	CASRDSYTGELFF	TGTGCCAGCCGGGACAGCTACACCGGGGAGCTGTTTTTT
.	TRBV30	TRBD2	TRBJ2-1	CAWSGTSGGHKTLHEQFF	TGTGCCTGGAGTGGTACTAGCGGGGGCCACAAAACCCTACATGAGCAGTTCTTC
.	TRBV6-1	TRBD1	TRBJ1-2	CASSEEGQGGGYTF	TGTGCCAGCAGTGAAGAAGGACAGGGAGGAGGCTACACCTTC
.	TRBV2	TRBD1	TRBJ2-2	CASFVGQGSGELFF	TGTGCCAGCTTTGTCGGACAGGGGTCCGGGGAGCTGTTTTTT
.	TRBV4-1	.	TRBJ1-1	CASSQEDRRATEAFF	TGCGCCAGCAGCCAAGAGGATCGCAGGGCTACTGAAGCTTTCTTT
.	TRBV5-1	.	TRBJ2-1	CASSLDPGEHNEQFF	TGCGCCAGCAGCTTGGATCCGGGAGAGCACAATGAGCAGTTCTTC
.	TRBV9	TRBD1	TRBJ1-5	CASSAGQGVGPQHF	TGTGCCAGCAGCGCCGGACAGGGGGTGGGACCCCAGCATTTT
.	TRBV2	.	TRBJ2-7	CASSAGGSYEQYF	TGTGCCAGCAGCGCTGGAGGCAGCTACGAGCAGTACTTC
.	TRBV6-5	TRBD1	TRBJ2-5	CASSSPLTGKETQYF	TGTGCCAGCAGTTCTCCCCTGACAGGGAAAGAGACCCAGTACTTC
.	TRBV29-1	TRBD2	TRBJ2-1	CSVDPSGSGTYNEQFF	TGCAGCGTTGACCCCTCGGGGAGCGGGACCTACAATGAGCAGTTCTTC
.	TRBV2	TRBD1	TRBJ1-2	CASSEGQGAYGYTF	TGTGCCAGCAGTGAGGGACAGGGGGCCTATGGCTACACCTTC